Below, one TCR beta chain is given with its context. Its antigen remains undetermined. No base quality information exists; no much larger clone differs at one position. Library preparation used the immunoSEQ multiplex PCR assay. This is the immuneACCESS table as TCRdb keeps it, with only in-frame sequences that have V and J called. A part of the clones is gone; compared with another copy, unresolved V genes explain less than half, and the rest is unexplained. This sample lists about 44,000 clones; 90% to 97% were detected once. The ten largest account for around 0.35% of the sample. This specimen comes from a study of technical replicates of blood from a few donors (dated by TCRdb to about 2017). CDR1 and CDR2 are read off the germline V gene as SGHRS and YFSETQ. Ends trimmed: V by 0 bases, J by 6 bases; bases unmatched to a gene: 5. The CDR3 spans 15 residues, from the cysteine through the phenylalanine. This entry keeps only the CDR3 DNA: 45 bases, framed from base 1.

The specimen sequenced was T cells isolated from PBMCs. The sequence came from a human donor in good health. The chain employs TRBV5-1 and TRBJ2-2, and 7 junctional nucleotides match TRBD2. The CDR3 sequence is CASSLAVAGAGELFF. The nucleotide sequence is given as TGCGCCAGCAGCTTGGCCGTCGCGGGAGCCGGGGAGCTGTTTTTT.